The clone carrying this T cell receptor beta chain was detected once. V shed 0 bases and J shed 4 bases, with 6 bases lying between them. The CDR3 runs 13 residues. TRAV- and TRBV-specific primers primed first-strand cDNA, covering alpha and beta chains. TCRs were amplified for 15 to 25 PCR cycles with a constant-region primer and V-primer adapter. TCRdb analysed the reads with MiXCR anew, one entry per CDR3 protein. Found here are some 57,000 distinct CDR3 sequences, roughly 23% of them singletons; the top ten hold less than 7.5%. This sample stems from a study of low-dose radiotherapy and immunotherapy resistance in tumors. Study-level background: Each fraction for Cohort 1 was 0.5 Gy, given every 2 weeks, and the total came to 6.5 Gy. Over 26 weeks, cohort 2 got 1 Gy every two weeks, reaching 13 Gy.

The time point is: after trial treatment. Sample treatment: LDRT plus nivolumab, ipilimumab, low-dose cyclophosphamide and aspirin (RACIN trial). The sequence was collected from a male donor with prostate cancer. This chain connects TRBV12-3 or TRBV12-4 to TRBJ1-1; D might be TRBD1 (6 bases). Sequences were derived from PBMCs, sampled after low-dose radiotherapy plus immunotherapy. CDR3 amino acids: CASSLARGTEAFF. CDR3 bases: TGTGCCAGCAGTTTAGCCAGGGGCACTGAAGCTTTCTTT.